The next 4 T cell receptor beta chains were all read from a single sample in a study of T-cell reconstitution after alpha-beta-depleted transplantation in children. Unique molecular identifiers were incorporated during preparation of the TCRbeta library. TCRdb redid the calling of the PCR reads with MiXCR, one entry per CDR3 protein. The table includes 540,000 or so distinct CDR3 sequences, under 25% detected once. This sample comprised PBMCs, mostly from graft donor cells, obtained 360 days after TCRalphabeta/CD19-depleted stem cell transplant. Receptors were obtained from a boy in the first two years of life who had a stem cell transplant for acute myeloid leukemia, so the T cells may come from the graft donor.

The V call is TRBV25-1, the J call TRBJ1-5, with 7 positions matching TRBD1. The germline gives CDR1 MGHDK, CDR2 SYGVNS. Trimming at V came to 6 bases and at J to 1 base, leaving 9 bases not matched to a gene. The CDR3 runs 16 residues. In DNA, the CDR3 is TGTGCCAGCAGCCCCTCAGGGGGGCAAAGCAATCAGCCCCAGCATTTT. Protein sequence: CASSPSGGQSNQPQHF.

The rearrangement links TRBV20-1 to TRBJ1-5, with 8 bases matching TRBD1. The junction had 6 bases not matched to a gene; V was cut back by 7 bases and J by 4 bases. Germline CDR1 DFQATT, CDR2 SNEGSKA (reference sequence). The CDR3 totals 13 residues. CDR3 sequence: CSGRTGMNQPQHF. CDR3 DNA: TGCAGTGGCCGGACAGGGATGAATCAGCCCCAGCATTTT.

This clonotype showed up just a few times. The chain links TRBV12-3 or TRBV12-4 to TRBJ2-3; 12 bases are shared with TRBD2. After removal of 4 bases from V and 1 base from J, the junction contained 0 bases not matched to a gene. The CDR3 contains 15 residues. CDR3 residues: CASSWTSGGTDTQYF. CDR3 DNA sequence: TGTGCCAGCAGTTGGACTAGCGGGGGCACAGATACGCAGTATTTT.

The rearrangement joins TRBV7-2 to TRBJ2-7; D ambiguous. The V gene lost 2 bases and the J gene lost 0 bases, with 5 bases spanning the gap. Germline CDR1 and CDR2: SGHTA and FQGNSA. The CDR3 covers 13 residues. CDR3 coding DNA: TGTGCCAGCAGCTTAAAAGGCTCCTACGAGCAGTACGTC. Protein sequence: CASSLKGSYEQYV.